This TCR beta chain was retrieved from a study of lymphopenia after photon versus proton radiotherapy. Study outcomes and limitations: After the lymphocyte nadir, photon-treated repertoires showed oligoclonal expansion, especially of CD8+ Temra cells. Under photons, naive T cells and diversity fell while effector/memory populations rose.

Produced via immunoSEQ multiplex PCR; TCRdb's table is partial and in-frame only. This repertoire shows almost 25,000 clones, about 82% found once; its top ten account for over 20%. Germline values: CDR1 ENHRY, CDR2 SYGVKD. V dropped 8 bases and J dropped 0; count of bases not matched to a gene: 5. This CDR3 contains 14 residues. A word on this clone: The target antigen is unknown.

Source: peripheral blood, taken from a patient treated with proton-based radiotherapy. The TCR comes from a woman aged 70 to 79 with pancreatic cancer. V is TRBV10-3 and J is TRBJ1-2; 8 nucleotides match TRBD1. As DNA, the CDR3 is TGTGCCATCCGGGGACAGGACTCTAACTATGGCTACACCTTC. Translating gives CAIRGQDSNYGYTF.